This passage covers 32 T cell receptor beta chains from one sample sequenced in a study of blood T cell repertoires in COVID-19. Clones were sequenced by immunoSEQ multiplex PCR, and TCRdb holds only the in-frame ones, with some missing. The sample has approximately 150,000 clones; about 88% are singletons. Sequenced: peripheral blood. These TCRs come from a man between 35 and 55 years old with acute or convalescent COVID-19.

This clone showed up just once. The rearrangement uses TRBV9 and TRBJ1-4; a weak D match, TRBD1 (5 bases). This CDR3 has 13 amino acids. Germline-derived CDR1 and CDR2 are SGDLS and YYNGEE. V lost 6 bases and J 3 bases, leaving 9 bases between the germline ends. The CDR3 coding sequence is TGTGCCAGCAATGCGGGACCTAATGAAAAACTGTTTTTT. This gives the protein CASNAGPNEKLFF.

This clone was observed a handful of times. The CDR3 nucleotides are TGTGCCAGCAGTTTCAGGGGTGGCAATCAGCCCCAGCATTTT. This codes for CASSFRGGNQPQHF. The chain combines TRBV27 with TRBJ1-5; TRBD1 is a possible D gene (6 bases). V lost 3 bases and J lost 2, with 8 bases in between. The CDR3 has 14 residues. CDR1 is MNHEY and CDR2 is SMNVEV in the germline V gene (reference sequence).

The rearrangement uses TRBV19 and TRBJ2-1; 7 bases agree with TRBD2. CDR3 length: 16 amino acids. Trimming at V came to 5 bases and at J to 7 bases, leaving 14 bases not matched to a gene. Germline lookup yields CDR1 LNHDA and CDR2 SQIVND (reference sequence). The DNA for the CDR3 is TGTGCCAGTAGTGCCCTAGCGGTTCCTTTCTCAAATGAGCAGTTCTTC. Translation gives CASSALAVPFSNEQFF.

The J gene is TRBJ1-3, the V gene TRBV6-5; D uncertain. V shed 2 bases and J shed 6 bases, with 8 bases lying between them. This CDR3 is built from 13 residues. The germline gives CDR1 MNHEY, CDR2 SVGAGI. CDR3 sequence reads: CASSYLRENTIYF. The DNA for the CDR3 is TGTGCCAGCAGTTACCTCCGGGAAAACACCATATATTTT.

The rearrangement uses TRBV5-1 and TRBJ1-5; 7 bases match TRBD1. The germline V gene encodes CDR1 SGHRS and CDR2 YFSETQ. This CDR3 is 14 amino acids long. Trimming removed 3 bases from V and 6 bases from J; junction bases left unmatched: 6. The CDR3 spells CASSSTGEAQPQHF. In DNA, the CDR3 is TGCGCCAGCAGCTCCACAGGGGAGGCTCAGCCCCAGCATTTT.

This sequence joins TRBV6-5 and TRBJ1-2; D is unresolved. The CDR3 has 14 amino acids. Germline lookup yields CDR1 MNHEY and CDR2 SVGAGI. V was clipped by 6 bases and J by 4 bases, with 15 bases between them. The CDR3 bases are TGTGCCAGCAGCTCGGGAGGAGCCTCCTATGGCTACACCTTC. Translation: CASSSGGASYGYTF.

CDR3 protein: CASSVAGLFTDTQYF. The CDR3 nucleotides are TGTGCCAGCAGCGTAGCAGGGCTCTTCACAGATACGCAGTATTTT. This rearrangement joins TRBV9 to TRBJ2-3, with TRBD1 as a possible D gene (5 bases). This CDR3 comprises 15 residues. CDR1 is SGDLS, CDR2 YYNGEE, per germline. V was clipped by 0 bases and J by 2 bases, with 10 bases between them. Using reference TRBV9 and TRBJ2-3 for the parts outside the CDR3, the full variable domain is DSGVTQTPKHLITATGQRVTLRCSPRSGDLSVYWYQQSLDQGLQFLIQYYNGEERAKGNILERFSAQQFPDLHSELNLSSLELGDSALYFCASSVAGLFTDTQYFGPGTRLTVL.

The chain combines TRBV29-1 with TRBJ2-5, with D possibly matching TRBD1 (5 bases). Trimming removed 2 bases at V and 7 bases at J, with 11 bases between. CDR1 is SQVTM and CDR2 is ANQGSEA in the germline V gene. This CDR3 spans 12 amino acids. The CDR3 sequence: CSVEQGEGTQYF. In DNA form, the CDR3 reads TGCAGCGTTGAACAGGGTGAAGGGACCCAGTACTTC. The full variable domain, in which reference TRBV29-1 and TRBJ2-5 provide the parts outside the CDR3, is SAVISQKPSRDICQRGTSLTIQCQVDSQVTMMFWYRQQPGQSLTLIATANQGSEATYESGFVIDKFPISRPNLTFSTLTVSNMSPEDSSIYLCSVEQGEGTQYFGPGTRLLVL.

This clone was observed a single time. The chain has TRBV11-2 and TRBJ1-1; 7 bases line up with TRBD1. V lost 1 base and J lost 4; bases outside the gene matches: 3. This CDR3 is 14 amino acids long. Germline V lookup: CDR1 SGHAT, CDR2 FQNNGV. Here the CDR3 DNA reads TGTGCCAGCAGCTTAGCCCAGGGGGTCACTGAAGCTTTCTTT. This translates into CASSLAQGVTEAFF.

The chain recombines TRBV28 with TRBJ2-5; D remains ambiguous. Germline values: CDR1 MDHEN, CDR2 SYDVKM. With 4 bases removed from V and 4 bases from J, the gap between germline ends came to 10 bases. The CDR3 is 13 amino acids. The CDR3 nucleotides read TGTGCCAGCAGTTACCGTTCGGGAGAGACCCAGTACTTC. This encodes CASSYRSGETQYF.

DNA for the CDR3: TGTGCCAGCAGTGGGGCCCTGGACAGCTATGGCTACACCTTC. It specifies CASSGALDSYGYTF. The chain combines TRBV25-1 with TRBJ1-2; TRBD1 is a possible D gene (6 bases). V was cut by 4 bases and J by 4 bases, with 13 bases left in between. This CDR3 has 14 residues. Germline values: CDR1 MGHDK, CDR2 SYGVNS.

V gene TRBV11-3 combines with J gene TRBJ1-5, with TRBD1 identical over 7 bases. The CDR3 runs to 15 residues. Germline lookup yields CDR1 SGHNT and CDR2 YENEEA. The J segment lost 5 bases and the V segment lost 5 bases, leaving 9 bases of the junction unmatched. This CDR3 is CASSLTGDWDQPQHF. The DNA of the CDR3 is TGTGCCAGCAGCCTTACAGGGGATTGGGATCAGCCCCAGCATTTT. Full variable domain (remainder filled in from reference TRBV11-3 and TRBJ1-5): EAGVVQSPRYKIIEKKQPVAFWCNPISGHNTLYWYLQNLGQGPELLIRYENEEAVDDSQLPKDRFSAERLKGVDSTLKIQPAELGDSAVYLCASSLTGDWDQPQHFGDGTRLSIL.

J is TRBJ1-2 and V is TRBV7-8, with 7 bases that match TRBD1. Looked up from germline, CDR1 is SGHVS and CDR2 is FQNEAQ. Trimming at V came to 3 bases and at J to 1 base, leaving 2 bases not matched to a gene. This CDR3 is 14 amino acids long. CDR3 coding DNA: TGTGCCAGCAGCTTTGGACAGGTTAACTATGGCTACACCTTC. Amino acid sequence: CASSFGQVNYGYTF.

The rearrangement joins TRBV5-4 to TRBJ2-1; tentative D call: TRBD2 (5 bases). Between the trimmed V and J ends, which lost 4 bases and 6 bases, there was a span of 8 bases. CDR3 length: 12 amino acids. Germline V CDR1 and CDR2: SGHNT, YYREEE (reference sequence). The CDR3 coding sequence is TGTGCCAGCAGCGCGGGTTCCAATGAGCAGTTCTTC. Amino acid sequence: CASSAGSNEQFF.

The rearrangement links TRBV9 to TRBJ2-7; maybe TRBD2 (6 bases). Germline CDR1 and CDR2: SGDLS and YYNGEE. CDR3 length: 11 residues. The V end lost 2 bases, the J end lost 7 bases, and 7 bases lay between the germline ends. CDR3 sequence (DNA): TGTGCCAGCAGCGTTGGGAGGGAGCAGTACTTC. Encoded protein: CASSVGREQYF.

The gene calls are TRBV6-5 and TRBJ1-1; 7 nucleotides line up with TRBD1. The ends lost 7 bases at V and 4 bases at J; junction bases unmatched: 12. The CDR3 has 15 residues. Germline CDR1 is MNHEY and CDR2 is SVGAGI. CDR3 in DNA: TGTGCCAGCATTAAGACAGGGAGAACCGGCACTGAAGCTTTCTTT. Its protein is CASIKTGRTGTEAFF.

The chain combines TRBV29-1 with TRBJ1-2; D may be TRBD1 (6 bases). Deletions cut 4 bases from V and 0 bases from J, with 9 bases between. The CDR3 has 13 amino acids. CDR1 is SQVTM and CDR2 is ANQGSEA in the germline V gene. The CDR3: CSVVAGANYGYTF. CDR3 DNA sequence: TGCAGCGTTGTCGCAGGGGCTAACTATGGCTACACCTTC. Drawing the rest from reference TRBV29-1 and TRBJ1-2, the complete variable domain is SAVISQKPSRDICQRGTSLTIQCQVDSQVTMMFWYRQQPGQSLTLIATANQGSEATYESGFVIDKFPISRPNLTFSTLTVSNMSPEDSSIYLCSVVAGANYGYTFGSGTRLTVV.

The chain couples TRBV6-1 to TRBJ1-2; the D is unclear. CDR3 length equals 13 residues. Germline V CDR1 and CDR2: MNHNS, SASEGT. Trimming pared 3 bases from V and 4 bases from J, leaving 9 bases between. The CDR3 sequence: CASSEVSGYGYTF. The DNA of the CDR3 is TGTGCCAGCAGTGAGGTTAGCGGCTATGGCTACACCTTC.

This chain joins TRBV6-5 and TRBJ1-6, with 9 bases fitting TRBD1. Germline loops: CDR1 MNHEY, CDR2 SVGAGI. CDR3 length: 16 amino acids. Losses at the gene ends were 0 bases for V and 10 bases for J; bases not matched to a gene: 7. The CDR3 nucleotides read TGTGCCAGCAGTTACTCAACCGGGACAGGGAAATCACCCCTCCACTTT. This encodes CASSYSTGTGKSPLHF.

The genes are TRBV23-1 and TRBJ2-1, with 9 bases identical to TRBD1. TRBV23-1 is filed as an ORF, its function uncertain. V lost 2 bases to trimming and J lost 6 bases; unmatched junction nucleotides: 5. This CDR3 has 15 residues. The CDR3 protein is CASSQAGQGSNEQFF. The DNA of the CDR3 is TGCGCCAGCAGTCAAGCTGGACAGGGGTCCAATGAGCAGTTCTTC.

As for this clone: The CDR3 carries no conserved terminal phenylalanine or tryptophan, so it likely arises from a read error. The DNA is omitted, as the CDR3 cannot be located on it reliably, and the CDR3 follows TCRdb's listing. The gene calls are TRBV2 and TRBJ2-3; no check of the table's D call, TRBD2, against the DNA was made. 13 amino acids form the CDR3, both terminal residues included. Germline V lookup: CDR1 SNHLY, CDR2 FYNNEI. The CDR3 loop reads CASSEAWSGGPSL.

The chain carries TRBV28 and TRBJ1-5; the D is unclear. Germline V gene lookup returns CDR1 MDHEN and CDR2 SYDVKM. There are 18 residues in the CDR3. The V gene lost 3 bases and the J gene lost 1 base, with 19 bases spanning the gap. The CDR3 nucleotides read TGTGCCAGCAGTTTCCCTATCCGAGGGTCGGGAAGCAATCAGCCCCAGCATTTT. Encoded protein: CASSFPIRGSGSNQPQHF.

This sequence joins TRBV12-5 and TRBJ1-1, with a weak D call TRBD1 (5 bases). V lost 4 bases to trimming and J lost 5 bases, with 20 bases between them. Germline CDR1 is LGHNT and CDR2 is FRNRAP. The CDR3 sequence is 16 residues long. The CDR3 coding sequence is TGTGCTAGTGGTTCCCGGGGGGGGAGAGAGAGGACTGAAGCTTTCTTT. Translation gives CASGSRGGRERTEAFF.

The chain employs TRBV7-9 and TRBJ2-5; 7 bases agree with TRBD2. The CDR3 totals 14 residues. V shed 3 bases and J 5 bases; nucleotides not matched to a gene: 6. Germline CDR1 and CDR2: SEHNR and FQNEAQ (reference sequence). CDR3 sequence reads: CASSLRGLDETQYF. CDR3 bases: TGTGCCAGCAGCTTGCGGGGGTTAGACGAGACCCAGTACTTC.

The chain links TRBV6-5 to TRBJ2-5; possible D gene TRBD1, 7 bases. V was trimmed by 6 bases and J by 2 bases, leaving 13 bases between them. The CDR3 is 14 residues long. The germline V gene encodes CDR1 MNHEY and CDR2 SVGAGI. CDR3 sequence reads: CASSGGQLQETQYF. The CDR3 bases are TGTGCCAGCAGCGGGGGACAGTTGCAAGAGACCCAGTACTTC.

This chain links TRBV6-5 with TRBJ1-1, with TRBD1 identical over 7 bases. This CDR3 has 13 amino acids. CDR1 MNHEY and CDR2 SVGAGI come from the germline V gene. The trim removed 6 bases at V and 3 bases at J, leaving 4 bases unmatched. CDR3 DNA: TGTGCCAGCAGGAGGGGGCGGGACACTGAAGCTTTCTTT. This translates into CASRRGRDTEAFF.

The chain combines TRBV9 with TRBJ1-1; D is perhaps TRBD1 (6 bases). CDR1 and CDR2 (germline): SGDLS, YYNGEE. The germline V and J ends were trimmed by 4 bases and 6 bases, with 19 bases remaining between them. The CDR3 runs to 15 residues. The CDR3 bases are TGTGCCAGCAGCCCACACATGGACAGTCTCGCTGAAGCTTTCTTT. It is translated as CASSPHMDSLAEAFF.

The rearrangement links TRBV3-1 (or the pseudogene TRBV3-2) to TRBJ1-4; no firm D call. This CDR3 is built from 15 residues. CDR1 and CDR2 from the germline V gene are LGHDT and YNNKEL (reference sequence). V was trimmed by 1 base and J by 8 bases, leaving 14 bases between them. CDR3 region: CASSQAAPSREKLFF. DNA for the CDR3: TGTGCCAGCAGCCAAGCGGCTCCCTCGAGGGAAAAACTGTTTTTT.

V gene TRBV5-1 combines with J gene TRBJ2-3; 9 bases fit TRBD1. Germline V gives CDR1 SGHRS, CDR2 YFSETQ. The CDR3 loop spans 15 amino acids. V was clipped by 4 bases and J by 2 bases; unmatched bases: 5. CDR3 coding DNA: TGCGCCAGCAGCCCGGGGGACAGGGCCACAGATACGCAGTATTTT. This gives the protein CASSPGDRATDTQYF.

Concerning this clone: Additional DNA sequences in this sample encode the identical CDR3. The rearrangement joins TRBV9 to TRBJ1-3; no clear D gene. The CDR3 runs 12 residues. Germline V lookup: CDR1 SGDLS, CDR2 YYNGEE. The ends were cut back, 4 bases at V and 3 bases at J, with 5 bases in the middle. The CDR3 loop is CASSPGGNTIYF. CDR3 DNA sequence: TGTGCCAGCAGCCCCGGTGGAAACACCATATATTTT.

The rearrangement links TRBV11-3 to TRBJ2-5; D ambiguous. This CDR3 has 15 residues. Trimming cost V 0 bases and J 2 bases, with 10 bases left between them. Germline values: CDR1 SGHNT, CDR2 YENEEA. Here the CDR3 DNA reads TGTGCCAGCAGCTTAGATCGTGGCGGACAAGAGACCCAGTACTTC. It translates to CASSLDRGGQETQYF. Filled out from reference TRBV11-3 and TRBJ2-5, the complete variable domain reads EAGVVQSPRYKIIEKKQPVAFWCNPISGHNTLYWYLQNLGQGPELLIRYENEEAVDDSQLPKDRFSAERLKGVDSTLKIQPAELGDSAVYLCASSLDRGGQETQYFGPGTRLLVL.

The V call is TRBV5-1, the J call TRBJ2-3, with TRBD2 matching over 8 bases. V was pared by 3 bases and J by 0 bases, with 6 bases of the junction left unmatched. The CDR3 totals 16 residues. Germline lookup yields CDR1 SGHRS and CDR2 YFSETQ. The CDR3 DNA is TGCGCCAGCAGCTCGGGGGGGCAATCTAGCACAGATACGCAGTATTTT. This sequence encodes CASSSGGQSSTDTQYF.